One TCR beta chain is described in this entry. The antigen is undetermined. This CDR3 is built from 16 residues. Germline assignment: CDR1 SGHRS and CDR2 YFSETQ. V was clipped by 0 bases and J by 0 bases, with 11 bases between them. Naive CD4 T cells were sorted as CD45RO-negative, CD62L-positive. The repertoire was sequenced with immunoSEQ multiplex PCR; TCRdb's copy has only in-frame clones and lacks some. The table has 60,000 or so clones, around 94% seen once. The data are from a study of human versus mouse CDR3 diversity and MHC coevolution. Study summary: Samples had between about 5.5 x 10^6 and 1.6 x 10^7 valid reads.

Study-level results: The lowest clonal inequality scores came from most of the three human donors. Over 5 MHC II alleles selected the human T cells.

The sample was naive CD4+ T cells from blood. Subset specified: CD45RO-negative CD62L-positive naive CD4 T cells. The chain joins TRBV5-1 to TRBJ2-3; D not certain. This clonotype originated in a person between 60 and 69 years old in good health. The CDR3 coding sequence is TGCGCCAGCAGCTTGGGGGCCTCCTCTAGCACAGATACGCAGTATTTT. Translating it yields CASSLGASSSTDTQYF.